This T cell receptor beta chain was found in a study of identifying expanded T cells in peripheral blood. Collection occurred without any documented infections or immune events in donors. The method was immunoSEQ multiplex PCR; TCRdb's version includes in-frame clones alone and lacks a portion of them. The sample records approximately 120,000 clones, 88% being singletons. The CDR3 is 17 amino acids. The germline V gene has CDR1 GTSNPN and CDR2 SVGIG (reference sequence). V lost 1 base and J lost 0, with 16 bases in between. The sample consisted of blood. The TCR comes from a person aged 18 to 69 in good health. This chain uses TRBV30 with TRBJ1-3; D is unclear. CDR3 residues: CAWSDPAAASSGNTIYF. The CDR3 region has the DNA TGTGCCTGGAGTGACCCGGCAGCCGCGTCCTCTGGAAACACCATATATTTT.